These T cell receptor beta chains were read from a single sample in a study of OX40 agonist ivuxolimab in advanced cancers. Using immunoSEQ multiplex PCR, the repertoire was profiled, and TCRdb retains in-frame clones only, with some absent. The repertoire has about 77,000 clones, 80% to 90% of them found once; the top ten carry roughly 0.54%. Sequenced material: CD4+ or CD8+ T cells sorted from blood, taken in a trial of the OX40 agonist ivuxolimab. All receptors come from an adult with an advanced solid tumor such as melanoma, head and neck, liver or kidney cancer. Each CDR3 is given with its conserved first and last residue. Each record gives: clone size, V gene, D gene, CDR3 protein. A D gene is named only where the DNA matches it firmly. Some rows mark clone size as missing; the rest say once, few, many or name a class of expanded clone.

>.|TRBV5-1|.
CASSMSPSAYNEQFF
>.|TRBV11-2|TRBD1
CASSPRTGTNYGYTF
>.|TRBV30|TRBD1
CAWSVQGNQPQHF
>.|TRBV5-6|.
CASSFGRYEQYF
>.|TRBV5-1|TRBD1
CASSNRTGRIGELFF
>.|TRBV19|.
CASSRTVNEKLFF
>.|TRBV11-2|TRBD2
CASSRSGRRQETQYF
>.|TRBV10-1|.
CASSLAGETQYF
>.|TRBV6-6|TRBD1
CASSEDRRNTEAFF
>.|TRBV6-1|TRBD1
CASSARGDTEAFF
>.|TRBV19|TRBD1
CASSIAGRGTNTEAFF
>.|TRBV7-8|.
CASSWGQTGSAETQYF
>.|TRBV5-1|.
CASSPNHNTEAFF
>few|TRBV7-2|.
CASSSQVDPLGYGYTF
>.|TRBV9|TRBD1
CASSSGTGNEKLFF
>.|TRBV6-1|.
CASSEALGPGPQHF
>.|TRBV7-8|.
CASSLAGSGANVLTF
>once|TRBV7-6|.
CASSLTQGRQETQYF
>.|TRBV5-1|TRBD2
CASSPTSGMQETQYF
>.|TRBV28|.
CASSLLGQKNSGNTIYF
>.|TRBV6-6|.
CASTYAGGGVRTEAFF
>.|TRBV5-1|.
CASTGDRGADTQYF
>.|TRBV14|.
CASSQEQGVTEAFF
>.|TRBV5-1|TRBD1
CASSLSGQGGSDTQYF
>.|TRBV18|.
CASSLLPGHLNTEAFF
>.|TRBV28|TRBD1
CASTPPRTGAYEQYF
>.|TRBV28|TRBD2
CASSFQRLAGLAKNIQYF
>.|TRBV2|.
CASSETAAQPQHF
>.|TRBV6-1|TRBD2
CASAGGISAKNIQYF
>few|TRBV4-3|TRBD1
CASSPRTGGGGETQYF
>.|TRBV13|.
CASSLYGPAYEQYF
>once|TRBV30|.
CAWSLRGVGGRLAGNQPQHF
>.|TRBV7-2|.
CASSLVASGAETQYF
>.|TRBV28|TRBD1
CASSLRRTGAGNTIYF
>.|TRBV6-1|.
CASSATGLIDQPQHF
>.|TRBV5-1|TRBD1
CASSLLGGETEAFF
>.|TRBV5-6|.
CASSPGGGPDTQYF
>few|TRBV18|.
CASSKEYEQYF
>.|TRBV5-1|.
CASSLRLANTGELFF
>.|TRBV27|TRBD1
CASSERSGTGGYEQYF
>.|TRBV5-1|TRBD2
CASKLADSYEQYF
>.|TRBV30|.
CAWSVGTTVTF
>.|TRBV30|.
CAWRDMTDTQYF
>once|TRBV5-5|.
CASSPGAEQPQHF
>few|TRBV28|.
CASRGEVSYEQYF
>.|TRBV29-1|TRBD1
CSVFRGLTITEAFF